The clone carrying this TCR beta chain was seen repeatedly, ten times or more. For TCRbeta, the library was prepared with unique molecular identifiers. TCRdb itself ran the PCR reads through MiXCR, one entry per CDR3 protein. The sample gives around 370,000 distinct CDR3 sequences, 10% of which show up once; roughly 2.5% is in the top ten. The source of the sample is a study of T-cell reconstitution after alpha-beta-depleted transplantation in children. The source material was PBMCs from the stem cell graft donor, sampled from the stem cell graft. This clonotype was obtained from a human donor who donated a stem cell graft to a child with acute lymphoblastic leukemia.

CDR3 sequence (DNA): TGCGCCAGCAGCTTGAATGCCGCGAGCGGGAGTTTTTACGAGCAGTACTTC. It specifies CASSLNAASGSFYEQYF. V is TRBV5-1 and J is TRBJ2-7; 8 bases map to TRBD2. CDR3 length: 17 residues. With V trimmed by 1 base and J by 4 bases, 13 bases remained unmatched. Germline V gene lookup returns CDR1 SGHRS and CDR2 YFSETQ.